These T cell receptor beta chains were read from a single sample in a study of OX40 agonist ivuxolimab in advanced cancers. TCRdb's table, derived via immunoSEQ multiplex PCR, lists solely in-frame clones and lacks some. The data hold over 45,000 clones, with around 89% observed a single time. Sequenced here: CD4+ or CD8+ T cells sorted from blood, sampled in a trial of the OX40 agonist ivuxolimab. These receptors all stem from an adult with an advanced solid tumor such as melanoma, head and neck, liver or kidney cancer. CDR3s include the opening cysteine and the closing phenylalanine or tryptophan. A D gene is named only where the DNA matches it firmly. Size is stated for part of the rows, as once, few or many counts, or as a class when the clone is expanded.

j_call,v_call,clone_size,d_call,cdr3_nt,cdr3_aa
TRBJ2-5,TRBV5-6,NA,NA,TGTGCCAGCAGTTCCGGGGCGGAGACCCAGTACTTC,CASSSGAETQYF
TRBJ2-1,TRBV9,NA,NA,TGTGCCAGCAGCGTATCAGGGGCGCATGAGCAGTTCTTC,CASSVSGAHEQFF
TRBJ1-4,TRBV7-9,NA,TRBD1,TGTGCCAGCAGCCCCGGGACAGGGCGTGAAAAACTGTTTTTT,CASSPGTGREKLFF
TRBJ2-1,TRBV7-7,NA,TRBD2,TGTGCTAGCAGCTCTATAGCGGGACGGAGCTCCTACAATGAGCAGTTCTTC,CASSSIAGRSSYNEQFF
TRBJ2-1,TRBV6-5,NA,NA,TGTGCCAGCAGGTTTGGACAAGGGAATGAGCAGTTCTTC,CASRFGQGNEQFF
TRBJ1-2,TRBV7-9,NA,NA,TGTGCCAGCAGCTTACAACTTTATCGGTCTAACTATGGCTACACCTTC,CASSLQLYRSNYGYTF
TRBJ2-7,TRBV6-6,NA,TRBD1,TGTGCCAGCAGTTACTCGACAGGGGCCAGGGTCGAGCAGTACTTC,CASSYSTGARVEQYF
TRBJ2-5,TRBV11-2,NA,NA,TGTGCCAGCAGCTTGGAGGGTGAGGAGACCCAGTACTTC,CASSLEGEETQYF
TRBJ2-2,TRBV7-8,NA,TRBD1,TGTGCCAGCAGCTTGTCCGGGACAGGGTACACCGGGGAGCTGTTTTTT,CASSLSGTGYTGELFF
TRBJ2-7,TRBV11-2,NA,TRBD2,TGTGCCAGCAGCTTAATGGAGGGCGGGGGAGGCGAGCAGTACTTC,CASSLMEGGGGEQYF
TRBJ2-1,TRBV14,NA,TRBD1,TGTGCCAGCAGCCACCGGGACAGGGGATATGGTGAGCAGTTCTTC,CASSHRDRGYGEQFF
TRBJ1-4,TRBV7-2,NA,TRBD1,TGTGCCAGCAGCTTAGGGTGGACAGGGCGGTATGAAAAACTGTTTTTT,CASSLGWTGRYEKLFF
TRBJ2-7,TRBV12-5,NA,NA,TGTGCTAGTGGTTTGTTCTCTGCCTACGAGCAGTACTTC,CASGLFSAYEQYF
TRBJ2-2,TRBV5-6,NA,NA,TGTGCCAGCAGCACGAACAGGGTGAACACCGGGGAGCTGTTTTTT,CASSTNRVNTGELFF
TRBJ1-1,TRBV27,NA,NA,TGTGCCAGCAGATTAGGTGGATCTAACACTGAAGCTTTCTTT,CASRLGGSNTEAFF
TRBJ2-1,TRBV29-1,few,NA,TGCGGCTGCGGCTTTTCGGGCCATGAGCAGTTCTTC,CGCGFSGHEQFF
TRBJ2-7,TRBV11-2,NA,NA,TGTGCCAGCAGCCCGGGGAACGAGCAGTACTTC,CASSPGNEQYF
TRBJ1-1,TRBV27,few,TRBD1,TGTGCCAGCAGTTTGGGACAGGGGGAGGCTTTCTTT,CASSLGQGEAFF
TRBJ2-1,TRBV5-1,NA,TRBD1,TGCGCCAGCAGCAGACCGACAGGGTTTTACAATGAGCAGTTCTTC,CASSRPTGFYNEQFF
TRBJ2-7,TRBV28,NA,NA,TGTGCCAGCAGTTTTCGTGGCTCCAGCATCCACGAGCAGTACTTC,CASSFRGSSIHEQYF
TRBJ1-1,TRBV4-2,NA,NA,TGTGCCAGCAGCCGGGACAAAGACCAGAACACTGAAGCTTTCTTT,CASSRDKDQNTEAFF
TRBJ1-1,TRBV9,NA,NA,TGTGCCACCCCTTGCACCGGGGCCACTGAAGCTTTCTTT,CATPCTGATEAFF
TRBJ1-5,TRBV6-5,NA,TRBD1,TGTGCCAGCAGTTCCGACAGGGATCAGCCCCAGCATTTT,CASSSDRDQPQHF
TRBJ2-7,TRBV2,NA,NA,TGTGCCAGCGGCTCTTTCGAGCAGTACTTC,CASGSFEQYF
TRBJ1-1,TRBV29-1,NA,NA,TGCAGCGCCCGACAGATGAACACTGAAGCTTTCTTT,CSARQMNTEAFF
TRBJ1-4,TRBV2,NA,NA,TGTGCCAGCAGTGATCCGGCAAGGGGGAAGACTAATGAAAAACTGTTTTTT,CASSDPARGKTNEKLFF
TRBJ1-3,TRBV7-9,NA,NA,TGTGCCAGCAGCTTTGGCGGAAACACCATATATTTT,CASSFGGNTIYF
TRBJ2-7,TRBV7-3,NA,TRBD2,TGTGCCAGCAGCTTAACGGGGATGGGAGCGGGAGGGGACGAGCAGTACTTC,CASSLTGMGAGGDEQYF
TRBJ2-7,TRBV27,NA,NA,TGTGCCAGCAGCCCCACCACCCCAGGGCAGCGGAGTACCTACGAGCAGTACTTC,CASSPTTPGQRSTYEQYF
TRBJ2-1,TRBV19,NA,TRBD2,TGTGCCAGTAGAGCGGGGGGGGCTAACAATGAGCAGTTCTTC,CASRAGGANNEQFF
TRBJ2-7,TRBV5-5,NA,TRBD2,TGTGCCAGCAAAACGGGGAGGGTACCCCTAGGCGAGCAGTACTTC,CASKTGRVPLGEQYF
TRBJ2-7,TRBV2,NA,TRBD1,TGTGCCAGCAATATCGGGACAGCGATCTCCTACGAGCAGTACTTC,CASNIGTAISYEQYF
TRBJ1-2,TRBV9,NA,NA,TGTGCCAGCAGCGTAGTTCAACAGTTTAACTATGGCTACACCTTC,CASSVVQQFNYGYTF
TRBJ1-6,TRBV19,NA,NA,TGTGCCAGTAGTATCGGGGTCTTCGGTTCACCCCTCCACTTT,CASSIGVFGSPLHF
TRBJ2-1,TRBV19,NA,TRBD2,TGTGCCAGTAGTATACAGGGACTAGTAACGGATGAGCAGTTCTTC,CASSIQGLVTDEQFF
TRBJ2-2,TRBV30,NA,NA,TGTGCCTGGACCGGGATAGCGGAAACCGGGGAGCTGTTTTTT,CAWTGIAETGELFF
TRBJ2-7,TRBV29-1,NA,NA,TGCAGCGCCGTGGGGGGCCCAGGAAACGAGCAGTACTTC,CSAVGGPGNEQYF
TRBJ2-7,TRBV19,NA,NA,TGTGCCACCGCACTTGGGACGCCCTACGAGCAGTACTTC,CATALGTPYEQYF
TRBJ2-5,TRBV10-3,NA,NA,TGTGCCATCAGTGAGTCAGGGGGGACCCGTGGTGAGCAGTACTTC,CAISESGGTRGEQYF
TRBJ1-6,TRBV19,NA,TRBD1,TGTGCCAGTAGTATAGGGGACAGGGGCATTTCACCCCTCCACTTT,CASSIGDRGISPLHF
TRBJ1-2,TRBV9,NA,NA,TGTGCCAGCAGTGCAACCCTGATTAACTCGGACTATGGCTACACCTTC,CASSATLINSDYGYTF
TRBJ2-7,TRBV5-1,NA,TRBD2,TGCGCCAGCAGCCAGGGACTAGCGGGCTACGAGCAGTACTTC,CASSQGLAGYEQYF
TRBJ2-1,TRBV11-2,NA,NA,TGTGCCAGCAGTCACCAGTACAATGAGCAGTTCTTC,CASSHQYNEQFF
TRBJ2-7,TRBV9,NA,TRBD1,TGTGCCAGCAGCTCCCGGACAGGGCTCGAGCAGTACTTC,CASSSRTGLEQYF
TRBJ2-1,TRBV11-3,NA,NA,TGTGCCAGCAGCTTAGGCCTAAATGAGCAGTTCTTC,CASSLGLNEQFF
TRBJ2-7,TRBV7-3,NA,NA,TGTGCCAGCAGCCGAAACTACGAGCAGTACTTC,CASSRNYEQYF
TRBJ2-1,TRBV5-6,NA,NA,TGTGCCAGCAGCTCGGAACAGGTCTATCCGACCAATGAGCAGTTCTTC,CASSSEQVYPTNEQFF
TRBJ1-1,TRBV19,NA,NA,TGTGCCAGTAGTATTGACACTGAAGCTTTCTTT,CASSIDTEAFF
TRBJ2-3,TRBV19,NA,TRBD2,TGTGCCAGTAGTATCCATAGCGGGAGGGCAGATACGCAGTATTTT,CASSIHSGRADTQYF
TRBJ1-5,TRBV28,NA,NA,TGTGCCAGCAGGACCCAGAGGCTTCTTCTTAATCAGCCCCAGCATTTT,CASRTQRLLLNQPQHF
TRBJ1-5,TRBV19,NA,TRBD1,TGTGCCAGTAGTCGGGGGACCAGGGGGCTTCATCAGCCCCAGCATTTT,CASSRGTRGLHQPQHF
TRBJ2-5,TRBV7-9,NA,NA,TGTGCCAGCAGCTTCGGATTGGGACGGATCCAAGAGACCCAGTACTTC,CASSFGLGRIQETQYF